The 9 T cell receptor beta chains reported below all come from one sample, sequenced in a study of T cells in localized non-small cell lung cancer. Sequenced by immunoSEQ multiplex PCR; TCRdb stores in-frame clones only, minus some. Here the sample spans about 17,000 clones, 90% being singletons. The specimen comprised peripheral blood mononuclear cells, sampled before any cancer treatment. The source is a woman between 40 and 69 years old with stage III lung adenocarcinoma.

The chain recombines TRBV27 with TRBJ2-2; perhaps D is TRBD1 or TRBD2 (5 bases each). V was clipped by 5 bases and J by 4 bases, with 17 bases between them. Germline CDR1 is MNHEY and CDR2 is SMNVEV (reference sequence). This CDR3 comprises 16 residues. The CDR3 region is CASSRVFPGRTGELFF. The CDR3 DNA reads TGTGCCAGCAGTAGAGTTTTCCCGGGACGCACCGGGGAGCTGTTTTTT.

The chain recombines TRBV7-8 with TRBJ1-2, with TRBD1 as a possible D gene (5 bases). The CDR3 length is 16 residues. V was trimmed by 5 bases and J by 5 bases, leaving 21 bases between them. Germline-derived CDR1 and CDR2 are SGHVS and FQNEAQ. CDR3 residues: CASSPDGGEGRYGYTF. The CDR3 DNA is TGTGCCAGCAGCCCGGATGGGGGAGAGGGCAGATATGGCTACACCTTC.

This chain uses TRBV6-1 with TRBJ1-5; D is unresolved. The ends were cut back, 8 bases at V and 3 bases at J, with 8 bases in the middle. Germline CDR1 MNHNS, CDR2 SASEGT. The CDR3 is 12 amino acids. CDR3 sequence (DNA): TGTGCCAGCCGGGTTCACAATCAGCCCCAGCATTTT. Its translation is CASRVHNQPQHF.

The chain joins TRBV9 to TRBJ2-2, with 7 nucleotides matching TRBD1. V was clipped by 5 bases and J by 1 base; unmatched bases: 5. The CDR3 length is 15 residues. Germline V gives CDR1 SGDLS, CDR2 YYNGEE. Here the CDR3 DNA reads TGTGCCAGCAGAAGGGGGCAGGTGAACACCGGGGAGCTGTTTTTT. Translating gives CASRRGQVNTGELFF. Looking up the rest from reference TRBV9 and TRBJ2-2 gives the full variable domain: DSGVTQTPKHLITATGQRVTLRCSPRSGDLSVYWYQQSLDQGLQFLIQYYNGEERAKGNILERFSAQQFPDLHSELNLSSLELGDSALYFCASRRGQVNTGELFFGEGSRLTVL.

The chain employs TRBV7-3 and TRBJ1-2; weak D call: TRBD1 (6 bases). The germline V gene encodes CDR1 SGHTA and CDR2 FQGTGA. V gave up 4 bases and J gave up 8 bases, with 17 bases separating them. The CDR3 sequence is 14 residues long. CDR3 DNA sequence: TGTGCCAGCAGCTCCACCGGGGGGCGCGACGGCTACACCTTC. This gives the protein CASSSTGGRDGYTF.

The chain recombines TRBV5-1 with TRBJ2-1; D call uncertain. Germline CDR1 SGHRS, CDR2 YFSETQ. The CDR3 loop spans 14 amino acids. V gave up 2 bases and J gave up 9 bases, with 15 bases separating them. Here the CDR3 reads CASSFSPLWGEQFF. CDR3 coding DNA: TGCGCCAGCAGCTTTTCGCCTCTTTGGGGTGAGCAGTTCTTC.

The chain joins TRBV5-4 to TRBJ2-2; either TRBD1 or TRBD2 may fit D (5 bases each). Trimming pared 5 bases from V and 1 base from J, leaving 18 bases between. Germline V gene lookup returns CDR1 SGHNT and CDR2 YYREEE (reference sequence). The CDR3 totals 17 residues. CDR3 in DNA: TGTGCCAGCAGTTCGTTCACCGGGACGGAGAACACCGGGGAGCTGTTTTTT. This encodes CASSSFTGTENTGELFF. The variable domain in full, completed from reference TRBV5-4 and TRBJ2-2, reads ETGVTQSPTHLIKTRGQQVTLRCSSQSGHNTVSWYQQALGQGPQFIFQYYREEENGRGNFPPRFSGLQFPNYSSELNVNALELDDSALYLCASSSFTGTENTGELFFGEGSRLTVL.

This rearrangement joins TRBV5-1 to TRBJ1-1; D is possibly TRBD1 (5 bases). The V and J ends lost 3 bases and 5 bases respectively, with 14 bases between them. This CDR3 region has 14 residues. Per the germline V gene, CDR1 is SGHRS and CDR2 is YFSETQ. The CDR3 sequence is CASSSQGAGTEAFF. The CDR3, as DNA: TGCGCCAGCAGCTCTCAGGGAGCTGGAACTGAAGCTTTCTTT.

This chain connects TRBV12-5 to TRBJ2-3; D remains unclear. The V gene's germline CDR1 is LGHNT and CDR2 FRNRAP. The V gene lost 5 bases and the J gene lost 3 bases, with 9 bases spanning the gap. This CDR3 region has 13 residues. The CDR3 loop is CASGPSNTDTQYF. The CDR3 bases are TGTGCTAGTGGTCCCTCCAATACAGATACGCAGTATTTT.